The clone carrying this TCR beta chain was observed once. Germline CDR1 and CDR2: MNHEY and SMNVEV (reference sequence). The CDR3 consists of 15 residues. Unmatched junction bases numbered 5, after V lost 8 bases and J lost 1 base. Some clones are missing from TCRdb's copy, which holds only in-frame ones; the method was immunoSEQ multiplex PCR. This sample has 100,000 to 150,000 clones, with 70% to 90% found just once. This entry belongs to a study of blood T cell repertoires in COVID-19. Overall study context: COVID-19 samples from acute and convalescent phases originated in the United States, Italy and Spain. Nucleic acid was either cDNA or gDNA, and it came from T cells, B-cell-depleted T cells, or PBMCs.

This sequence was found in a woman aged 80 or older with acute or convalescent COVID-19. Specimen: peripheral blood. The chain joins TRBV27 to TRBJ2-5; 12 nucleotides align to TRBD2. This chain's CDR3 is CASSTTSGGQETQYF. CDR3 DNA: TGTGCCAGCTCGACGACTAGCGGGGGCCAAGAGACCCAGTACTTC.